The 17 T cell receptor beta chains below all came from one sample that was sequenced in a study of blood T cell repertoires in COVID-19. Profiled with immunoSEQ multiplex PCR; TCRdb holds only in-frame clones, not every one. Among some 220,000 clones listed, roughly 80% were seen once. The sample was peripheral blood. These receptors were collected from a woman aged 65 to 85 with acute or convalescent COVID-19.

The CDR3 DNA reads as TGTGCCAGCAGTCGGTCAGATTATAGCAATCAGCCCCAGCATTTT. Amino acid sequence: CASSRSDYSNQPQHF. The chain has TRBV6-6 and TRBJ1-5; D not certain. CDR1 and CDR2 (germline): MNHNY, SVGAGI (reference sequence). The CDR3 extends over 15 amino acids. The germline V and J ends were trimmed by 5 bases and 0 bases, with 11 bases remaining between them.

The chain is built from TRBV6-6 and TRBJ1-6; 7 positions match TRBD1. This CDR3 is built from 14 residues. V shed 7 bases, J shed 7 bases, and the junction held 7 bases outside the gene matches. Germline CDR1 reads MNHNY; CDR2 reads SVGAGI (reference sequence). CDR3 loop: CASTAGQVNSPLHF. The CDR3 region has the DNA TGTGCCAGCACCGCCGGACAGGTCAATTCACCCCTCCACTTT.

This chain's CDR3 is CASSYTGGGFEETQYF. CDR3 in DNA: TGTGCCAGCAGTTACACGGGCGGGGGGTTCGAAGAGACCCAGTACTTC. J is TRBJ2-5 and V is TRBV6-5; 8 positions match TRBD2. In germline, CDR1 is MNHEY, CDR2 SVGAGI. V was clipped by 2 bases and J by 3 bases; unmatched bases: 8. The CDR3 extends over 16 amino acids.

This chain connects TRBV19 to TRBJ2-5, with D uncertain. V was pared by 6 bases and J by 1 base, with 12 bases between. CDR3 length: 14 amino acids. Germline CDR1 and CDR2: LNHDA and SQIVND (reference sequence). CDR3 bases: TGTGCCAGTAGGGCAGAGGATTTCCAAGAGACCCAGTACTTC. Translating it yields CASRAEDFQETQYF.

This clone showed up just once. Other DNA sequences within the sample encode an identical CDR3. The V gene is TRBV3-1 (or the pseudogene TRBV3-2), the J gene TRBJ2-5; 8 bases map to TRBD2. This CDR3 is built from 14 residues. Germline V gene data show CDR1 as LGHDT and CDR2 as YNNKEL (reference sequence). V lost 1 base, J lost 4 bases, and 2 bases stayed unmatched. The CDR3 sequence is CASSQAGGAETQYF. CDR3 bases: TGTGCCAGCAGCCAAGCGGGGGGGGCAGAGACCCAGTACTTC.

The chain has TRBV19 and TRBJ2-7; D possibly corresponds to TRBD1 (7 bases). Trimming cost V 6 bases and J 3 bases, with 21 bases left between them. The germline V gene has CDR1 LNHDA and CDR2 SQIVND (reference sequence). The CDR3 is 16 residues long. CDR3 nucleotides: TGTGCCAGTAGCCGAGGGGGCGTCGGGGGTAACTACGAGCAGTACTTC. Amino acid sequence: CASSRGGVGGNYEQYF. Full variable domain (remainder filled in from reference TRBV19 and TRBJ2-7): DGGITQSPKYLFRKEGQNVTLSCEQNLNHDAMYWYRQDPGQGLRLIYYSQIVNDFQKGDIAEGYSVSREKKESFPLTVTSAQKNPTAFYLCASSRGGVGGNYEQYFGPGTRLTVT.

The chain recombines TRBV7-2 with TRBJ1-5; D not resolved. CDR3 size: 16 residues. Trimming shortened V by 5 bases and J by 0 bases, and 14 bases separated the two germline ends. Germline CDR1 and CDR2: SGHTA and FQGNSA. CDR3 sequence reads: CASSPRRLSSNQPQHF. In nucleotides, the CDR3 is TGTGCCAGCAGCCCCCGGAGGCTAAGTAGCAATCAGCCCCAGCATTTT. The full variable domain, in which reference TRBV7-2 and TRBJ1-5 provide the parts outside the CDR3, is GAGVSQSPSNKVTEKGKDVELRCDPISGHTALYWYRQSLGQGLEFLIYFQGNSAPDKSGLPSDRFSAERTGGSVSTLTIQRTQQEDSAVYLCASSPRRLSSNQPQHFGDGTRLSIL.

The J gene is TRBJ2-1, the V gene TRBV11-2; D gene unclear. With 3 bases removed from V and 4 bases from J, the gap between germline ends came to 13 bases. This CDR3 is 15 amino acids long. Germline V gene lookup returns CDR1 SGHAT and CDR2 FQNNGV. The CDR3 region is CASSFSRVGYNEQFF. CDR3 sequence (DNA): TGTGCCAGCAGCTTCTCCCGGGTTGGGTACAATGAGCAGTTCTTC.

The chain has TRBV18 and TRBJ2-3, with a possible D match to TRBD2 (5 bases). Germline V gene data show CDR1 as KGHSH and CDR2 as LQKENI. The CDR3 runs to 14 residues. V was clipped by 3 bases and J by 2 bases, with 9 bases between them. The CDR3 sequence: CASSPRAYTDTQYF. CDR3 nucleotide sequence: TGTGCCAGCTCACCGCGGGCATACACAGATACGCAGTATTTT. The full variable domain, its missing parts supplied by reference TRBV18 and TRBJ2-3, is NAGVMQNPRHLVRRRGQEARLRCSPMKGHSHVYWYRQLPEEGLKFMVYLQKENIIDESGMPKERFSAEFPKEGPSILRIQQVVRGDSAAYFCASSPRAYTDTQYFGPGTRLTVL.

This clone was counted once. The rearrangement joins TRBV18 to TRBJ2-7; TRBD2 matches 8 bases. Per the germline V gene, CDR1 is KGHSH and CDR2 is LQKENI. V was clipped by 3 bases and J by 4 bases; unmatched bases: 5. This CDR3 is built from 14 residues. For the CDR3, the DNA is TGTGCCAGCTCACCGGGACTAGGGCGTTACGAGCAGTACTTC. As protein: CASSPGLGRYEQYF. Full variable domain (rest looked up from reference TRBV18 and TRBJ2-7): NAGVMQNPRHLVRRRGQEARLRCSPMKGHSHVYWYRQLPEEGLKFMVYLQKENIIDESGMPKERFSAEFPKEGPSILRIQQVVRGDSAAYFCASSPGLGRYEQYFGPGTRLTVT.

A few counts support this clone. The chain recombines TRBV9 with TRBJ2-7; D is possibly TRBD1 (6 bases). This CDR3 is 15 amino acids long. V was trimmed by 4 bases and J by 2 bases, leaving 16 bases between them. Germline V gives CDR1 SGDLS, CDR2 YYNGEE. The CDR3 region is CASSLGPRQAYEQYF. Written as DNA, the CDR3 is TGTGCCAGCAGCCTAGGCCCCAGACAGGCCTACGAGCAGTACTTC. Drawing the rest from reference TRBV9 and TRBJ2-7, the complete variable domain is DSGVTQTPKHLITATGQRVTLRCSPRSGDLSVYWYQQSLDQGLQFLIQYYNGEERAKGNILERFSAQQFPDLHSELNLSSLELGDSALYFCASSLGPRQAYEQYFGPGTRLTVT.

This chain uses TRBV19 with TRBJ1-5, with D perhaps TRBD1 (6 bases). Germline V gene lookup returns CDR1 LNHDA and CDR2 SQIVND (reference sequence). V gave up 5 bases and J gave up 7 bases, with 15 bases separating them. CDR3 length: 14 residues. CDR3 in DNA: TGTGCCAGTAGTGGTCAGGGGCTGGGGCAGCCCCAGCATTTT. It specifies CASSGQGLGQPQHF.

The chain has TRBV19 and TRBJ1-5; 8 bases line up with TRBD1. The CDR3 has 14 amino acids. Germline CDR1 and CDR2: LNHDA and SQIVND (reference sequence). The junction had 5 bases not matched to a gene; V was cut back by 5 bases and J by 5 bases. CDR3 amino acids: CASSSGTGYQPQHF. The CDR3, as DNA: TGTGCCAGTAGTTCAGGGACAGGCTATCAGCCCCAGCATTTT.

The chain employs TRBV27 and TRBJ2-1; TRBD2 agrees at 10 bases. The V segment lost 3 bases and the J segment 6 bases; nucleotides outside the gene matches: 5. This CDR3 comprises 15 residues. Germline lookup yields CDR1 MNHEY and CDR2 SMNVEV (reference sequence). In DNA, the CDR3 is TGTGCCAGCAGTTTTCTAGCGGGGGCCTCCAATGAGCAGTTCTTC. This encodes CASSFLAGASNEQFF.

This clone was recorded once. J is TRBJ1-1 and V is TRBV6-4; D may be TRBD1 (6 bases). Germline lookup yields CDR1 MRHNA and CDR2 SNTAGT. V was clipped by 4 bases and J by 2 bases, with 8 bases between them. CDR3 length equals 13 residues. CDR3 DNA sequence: TGTGCCAGCAGTGCGGGGACAAACACTGAAGCTTTCTTT. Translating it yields CASSAGTNTEAFF.

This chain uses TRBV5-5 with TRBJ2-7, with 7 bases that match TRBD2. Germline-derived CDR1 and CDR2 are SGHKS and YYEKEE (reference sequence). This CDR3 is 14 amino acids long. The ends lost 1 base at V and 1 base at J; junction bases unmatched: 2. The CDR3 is CASSLPGGSYEQYF. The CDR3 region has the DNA TGTGCCAGCAGCTTGCCCGGGGGGTCCTACGAGCAGTACTTC.

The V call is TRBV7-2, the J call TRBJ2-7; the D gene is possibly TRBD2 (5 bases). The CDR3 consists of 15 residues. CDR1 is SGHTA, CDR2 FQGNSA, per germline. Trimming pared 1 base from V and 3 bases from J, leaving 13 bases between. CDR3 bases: TGTGCCAGCAGCTTAGTTCGGGGTGTTGGCTACGAGCAGTACTTC. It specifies CASSLVRGVGYEQYF. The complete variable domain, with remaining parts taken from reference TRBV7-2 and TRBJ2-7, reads GAGVSQSPSNKVTEKGKDVELRCDPISGHTALYWYRQSLGQGLEFLIYFQGNSAPDKSGLPSDRFSAERTGGSVSTLTIQRTQQEDSAVYLCASSLVRGVGYEQYFGPGTRLTVT.